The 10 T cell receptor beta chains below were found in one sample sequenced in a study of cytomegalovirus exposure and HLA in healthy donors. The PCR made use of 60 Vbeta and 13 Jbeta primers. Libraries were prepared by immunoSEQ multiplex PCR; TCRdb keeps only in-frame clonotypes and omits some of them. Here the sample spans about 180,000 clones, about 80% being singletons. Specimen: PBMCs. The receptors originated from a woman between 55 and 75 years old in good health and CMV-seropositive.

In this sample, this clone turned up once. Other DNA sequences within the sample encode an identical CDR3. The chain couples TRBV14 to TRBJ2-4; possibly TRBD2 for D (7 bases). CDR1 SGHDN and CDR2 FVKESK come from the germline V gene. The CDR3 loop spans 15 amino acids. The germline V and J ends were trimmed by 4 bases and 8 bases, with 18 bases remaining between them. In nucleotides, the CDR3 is TGTGCCAGCAGCCGATTACAGGGAGGGACGGACATTCAGTACTTC. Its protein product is CASSRLQGGTDIQYF. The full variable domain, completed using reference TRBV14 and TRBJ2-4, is EAGVTQFPSHSVIEKGQTVTLRCDPISGHDNLYWYRRVMGKEIKFLLHFVKESKQDESGMPNNRFLAERTGGTYSTLKVQPAELEDSGVYFCASSRLQGGTDIQYFGAGTRLSVL.

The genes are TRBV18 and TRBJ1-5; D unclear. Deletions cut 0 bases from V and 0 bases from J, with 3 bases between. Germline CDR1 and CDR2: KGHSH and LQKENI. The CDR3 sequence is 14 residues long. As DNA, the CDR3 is TGTGCCAGCTCACCACCCAATAGCAATCAGCCCCAGCATTTT. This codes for CASSPPNSNQPQHF.

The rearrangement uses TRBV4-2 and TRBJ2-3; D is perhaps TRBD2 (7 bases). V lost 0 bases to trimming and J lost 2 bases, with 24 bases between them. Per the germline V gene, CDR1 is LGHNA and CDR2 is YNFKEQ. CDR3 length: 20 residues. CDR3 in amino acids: CASSQDFGGTRRGLTDTQYF. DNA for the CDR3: TGTGCCAGCAGCCAAGATTTTGGGGGTACCCGGCGGGGGCTCACAGATACGCAGTATTTT.

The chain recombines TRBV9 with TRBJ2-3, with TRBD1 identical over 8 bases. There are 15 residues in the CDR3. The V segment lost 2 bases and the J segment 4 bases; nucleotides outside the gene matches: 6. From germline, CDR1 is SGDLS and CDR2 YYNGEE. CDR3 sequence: CASSVQGALPDTQYF. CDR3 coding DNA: TGTGCCAGCAGCGTCCAGGGGGCCCTGCCAGATACGCAGTATTTT.

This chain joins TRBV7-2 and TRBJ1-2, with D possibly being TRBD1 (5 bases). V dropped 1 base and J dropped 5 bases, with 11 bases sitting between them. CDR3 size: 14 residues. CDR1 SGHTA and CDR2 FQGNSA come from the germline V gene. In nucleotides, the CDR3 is TGTGCCAGCAGCTTAGAGGCAGGGCCGTATGGCTACACCTTC. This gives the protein CASSLEAGPYGYTF.

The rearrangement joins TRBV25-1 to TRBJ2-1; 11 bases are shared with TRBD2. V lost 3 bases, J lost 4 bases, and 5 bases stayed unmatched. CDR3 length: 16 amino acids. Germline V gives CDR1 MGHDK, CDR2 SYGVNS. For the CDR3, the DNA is TGTGCCAGCAGTGATCCGACTAGCGGGAAATACAATGAGCAGTTCTTC. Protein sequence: CASSDPTSGKYNEQFF.

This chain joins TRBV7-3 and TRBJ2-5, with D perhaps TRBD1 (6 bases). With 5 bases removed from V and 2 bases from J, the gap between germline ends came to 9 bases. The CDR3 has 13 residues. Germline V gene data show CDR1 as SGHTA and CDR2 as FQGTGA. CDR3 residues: CASSTQGQETQYF. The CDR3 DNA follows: TGTGCCAGCAGCACACAGGGACAAGAGACCCAGTACTTC.

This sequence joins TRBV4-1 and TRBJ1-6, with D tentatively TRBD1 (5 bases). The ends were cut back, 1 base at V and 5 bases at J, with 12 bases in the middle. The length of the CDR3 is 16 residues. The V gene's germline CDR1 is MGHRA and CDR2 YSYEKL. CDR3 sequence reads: CASSQVATENNSPLHF. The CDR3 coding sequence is TGCGCCAGCAGCCAAGTGGCGACAGAAAATAATTCACCCCTCCACTTT.

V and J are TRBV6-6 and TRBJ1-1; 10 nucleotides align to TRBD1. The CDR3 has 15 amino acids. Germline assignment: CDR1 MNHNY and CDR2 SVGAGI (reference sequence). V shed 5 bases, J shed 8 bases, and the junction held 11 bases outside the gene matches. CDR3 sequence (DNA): TGTGCCAGCAGTAATCCCGGGACAGGGGTGTCGGAAGCTTTCTTT. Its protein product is CASSNPGTGVSEAFF.

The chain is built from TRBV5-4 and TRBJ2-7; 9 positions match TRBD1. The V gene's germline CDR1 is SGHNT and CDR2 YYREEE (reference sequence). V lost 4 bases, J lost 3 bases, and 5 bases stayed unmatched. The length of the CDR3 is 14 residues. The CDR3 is CASSPGTGFYEQYF. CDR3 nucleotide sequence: TGTGCCAGCAGCCCCGGGACAGGGTTCTACGAGCAGTACTTC.